The 27 T cell receptor beta chains reported below all come from one sample, sequenced in a study of CD8+ T cells in alopecia areata. Treatment specified: oral pan-JAK inhibitor, 5-10 mg twice daily. cDNA serving as the sequencing template came from extracted, reverse transcribed RNA. Generated by immunoSEQ multiplex PCR, the TCRdb table keeps only in-frame clones and is missing some. The sample includes 150,000 to 200,000 clones, about three fifths of them seen just once. Here the sequenced sample was CD4+ T cells sorted from blood, taken at week 4, from a patient treated with tofacitinib. These receptors were collected from a human donor with alopecia areata.

In regard to this clone: A read error may account for a junction end that differs from germline. The chain uses TRBV7-7 and TRBJ2-1; 8 bases are a match to TRBD1. Germline V lookup: CDR1 SSHAT, CDR2 FNYEAQ (reference sequence). The CDR3 length is 15 residues. The CDR3 reads CASSPDRGPYNEQFF. The CDR3 DNA reads as TGTGCTAGCAGCCCCGACAGGGGACCCTACAATGAGCAGTTCTTC.

The chain has TRBV30 and TRBJ2-5, with D perhaps being TRBD1 or TRBD2 (5 bases each). V dropped 0 bases and J dropped 5 bases, with 10 bases sitting between them. Germline loops: CDR1 GTSNPN, CDR2 SVGIG (reference sequence). This CDR3 spans 13 amino acids. This CDR3 is CAWSVGTRETQYF. The CDR3 DNA follows: TGTGCCTGGAGTGTCGGGACCAGGGAGACCCAGTACTTC.

This chain joins TRBV27 and TRBJ2-5; D unclear. This CDR3 comprises 14 residues. CDR1 and CDR2 from the germline V gene are MNHEY and SMNVEV (reference sequence). V was clipped by 0 bases and J by 1 base, with 6 bases between them. The CDR3 sequence is CASSLSHSQETQYF. The CDR3 nucleotides are TGTGCCAGCAGTTTATCGCACAGCCAAGAGACCCAGTACTTC.

There are a few counts of this clone. This chain connects TRBV6-6 to TRBJ1-6; no firm D call. The germline CDR1 and CDR2 sequences are MNHNY and SVGAGI (reference sequence). There are 13 residues in the CDR3. With 5 bases removed from V and 7 bases from J, the gap between germline ends came to 9 bases. The CDR3 is CASSPPDNSPLHF. CDR3 sequence (DNA): TGTGCCAGCAGTCCCCCCGACAATTCACCCCTCCACTTT.

The chain has TRBV19 and TRBJ1-5; unclear D gene. The V end lost 6 bases, the J end lost 7 bases, and 10 bases lay between the germline ends. Per germline, CDR1 LNHDA and CDR2 SQIVND (reference sequence). This CDR3 contains 12 residues. The CDR3 sequence: CASRGIAQPQHF. The CDR3 nucleotides are TGTGCCAGTAGGGGGATCGCGCAGCCCCAGCATTTT. The complete variable domain, with remaining parts taken from reference TRBV19 and TRBJ1-5, reads DGGITQSPKYLFRKEGQNVTLSCEQNLNHDAMYWYRQDPGQGLRLIYYSQIVNDFQKGDIAEGYSVSREKKESFPLTVTSAQKNPTAFYLCASRGIAQPQHFGDGTRLSIL.

The chain is built from TRBV6-6 and TRBJ2-1; D is tentatively TRBD1 or TRBD2 (5 bases each). CDR3 length: 16 residues. V was cut by 2 bases and J by 3 bases, with 14 bases left in between. Germline-derived CDR1 and CDR2 are MNHNY and SVGAGI (reference sequence). The chain's CDR3 is CASSYPRGANYNEQFF. For the CDR3, the DNA is TGTGCCAGCAGTTACCCCAGAGGGGCCAACTACAATGAGCAGTTCTTC.

The V call is TRBV7-9, the J call TRBJ1-5; D unresolved. Germline CDR1 is SEHNR and CDR2 is FQNEAQ (reference sequence). The CDR3 totals 15 residues. The ends were cut back, 4 bases at V and 2 bases at J, with 12 bases in the middle. The CDR3 sequence: CASSSTSTGNQPQHF. In DNA, the CDR3 is TGTGCCAGCAGCTCCACCTCAACTGGCAATCAGCCCCAGCATTTT.

V gene TRBV6-5 combines with J gene TRBJ2-7; D is unresolved. The germline CDR1 and CDR2 sequences are MNHEY and SVGAGI. CDR3 size: 11 residues. V was clipped by 7 bases and J by 6 bases, with 10 bases between them. The CDR3 DNA follows: TGTGCCAGCACCCTCCACGGCGAGCAGTACTTC. Its protein is CASTLHGEQYF.

A single count supports this clone. The chain combines TRBV29-1 with TRBJ1-5; a weak D match, TRBD1 (5 bases). The germline V gene encodes CDR1 SQVTM and CDR2 ANQGSEA. The CDR3 consists of 12 residues. The V end lost 5 bases, the J end lost 7 bases, and 12 bases lay between the germline ends. The CDR3 DNA is TGCAGCGTTTCTTTGGGGGGGCAGCCCCAGCATTTT. Translating gives CSVSLGGQPQHF.

A single count supports this clone. The chain has TRBV9 and TRBJ2-5, with D uncertain. The V end lost 0 bases, the J end lost 2 bases, and 5 bases lay between the germline ends. Germline V gene lookup returns CDR1 SGDLS and CDR2 YYNGEE. The CDR3 has 13 amino acids. CDR3 sequence: CASSVGTQETQYF. Here the CDR3 DNA reads TGTGCCAGCAGCGTAGGGACGCAAGAGACCCAGTACTTC.

This clone turned up a few times. The chain joins TRBV19 to TRBJ1-1; D gene unclear. With 9 bases removed from V and 1 base from J, the gap between germline ends came to 15 bases. The CDR3 has 14 residues. Looked up from germline, CDR1 is LNHDA and CDR2 is SQIVND (reference sequence). CDR3 region: CASPPFGGNTEAFF. The CDR3 DNA reads as TGTGCCAGCCCACCCTTTGGCGGGAACACTGAAGCTTTCTTT.

The chain joins TRBV25-1 to TRBJ1-2; unclear D gene. The germline CDR1 and CDR2 sequences are MGHDK and SYGVNS. This CDR3 is 14 amino acids long. V shed 5 bases and J shed 4 bases, with 14 bases lying between them. The CDR3 DNA sequence: TGTGCCAGCAGTCCCGCCGGGCGGAGCTATGGCTACACCTTC. Translated, it gives CASSPAGRSYGYTF.

V usage is TRBV30 and J usage is TRBJ1-1; D not certain. CDR1 and CDR2 (germline): GTSNPN, SVGIG (reference sequence). Deletions cut 2 bases from V and 13 bases from J, with 20 bases between. The CDR3 covers 13 residues. The CDR3: CAWSYDPGHWGFF. The CDR3 DNA reads as TGTGCCTGGAGTTACGATCCAGGCCACTGGGGTTTCTTT.

This rearrangement joins TRBV4-3 to TRBJ2-1, with D perhaps TRBD2 (5 bases). The CDR3 spans 18 residues. Germline-derived CDR1 and CDR2 are LGHNA and YSLEER. The V end was cut by 1 base, the J end by 0 bases, with 16 bases between. Written as DNA, the CDR3 is TGCGCCAGCAGCCAAGTTATTACGGAGGCGGGCTCCTACAATGAGCAGTTCTTC. It is translated as CASSQVITEAGSYNEQFF.

The chain uses TRBV7-6 and TRBJ2-7; no clear D gene. The CDR3 is 15 residues long. Germline V gives CDR1 SGHVS, CDR2 FNYEAQ. Trimming took 5 bases from V and 0 from J, leaving 14 bases between them. The CDR3 loop is CASSPLGASSYEQYF. The CDR3 DNA follows: TGTGCCAGCAGCCCTCTGGGTGCGAGCTCCTACGAGCAGTACTTC.

The V gene is TRBV19, the J gene TRBJ1-1, with D perhaps TRBD1 (5 bases). V lost 10 bases and J lost 0, with 9 bases in between. Looked up from germline, CDR1 is LNHDA and CDR2 is SQIVND (reference sequence). The length of the CDR3 is 12 residues. CDR3 DNA: TGTGCCACAAGAGGGGTGAACACTGAAGCTTTCTTT. It translates to CATRGVNTEAFF. The complete variable domain, with remaining parts taken from reference TRBV19 and TRBJ1-1, reads DGGITQSPKYLFRKEGQNVTLSCEQNLNHDAMYWYRQDPGQGLRLIYYSQIVNDFQKGDIAEGYSVSREKKESFPLTVTSAQKNPTAFYLCATRGVNTEAFFGQGTRLTVV.

The chain couples TRBV15 to TRBJ1-5; 7 nucleotides match TRBD1. This CDR3 comprises 16 residues. The V and J ends lost 0 bases and 6 bases, in that order; junction bases with no gene match: 8. The germline V gene encodes CDR1 LNHNV and CDR2 YYDKDF (reference sequence). The CDR3 reads CATSREGGLWSQPQHF. CDR3 bases: TGTGCCACCAGCAGAGAAGGGGGCTTGTGGAGTCAGCCCCAGCATTTT. The whole variable domain, filled in from reference TRBV15 and TRBJ1-5, reads DAMVIQNPRYQVTQFGKPVTLSCSQTLNHNVMYWYQQKSSQAPKLLFHYYDKDFNNEADTPDNFQSRRPNTSFCFLDIRSPGLGDTAMYLCATSREGGLWSQPQHFGDGTRLSIL.

This chain uses TRBV30 with TRBJ1-6, with no clear D. Germline V gene data show CDR1 as GTSNPN and CDR2 as SVGIG (reference sequence). The length of the CDR3 is 14 residues. Trimming took 4 bases from V and 0 from J, leaving 7 bases between them. Here the CDR3 DNA reads TGTGCCTGGATGGGCGGCTCCTATAATTCACCCCTCCACTTT. Its translation: CAWMGGSYNSPLHF.

The chain has TRBV19 and TRBJ1-5; 8 bases map to TRBD1. This CDR3 has 14 amino acids. CDR1 and CDR2 from the germline V gene are LNHDA and SQIVND (reference sequence). V lost 4 bases to trimming and J lost 4 bases; unmatched junction nucleotides: 3. The CDR3 region has the DNA TGTGCCAGTAGTAAGCGACAGGGGAATCAGCCCCAGCATTTT. Amino acids: CASSKRQGNQPQHF. The variable domain in full, with the rest retrieved from reference TRBV19 and TRBJ1-5, is DGGITQSPKYLFRKEGQNVTLSCEQNLNHDAMYWYRQDPGQGLRLIYYSQIVNDFQKGDIAEGYSVSREKKESFPLTVTSAQKNPTAFYLCASSKRQGNQPQHFGDGTRLSIL.

The V call is TRBV5-1, the J call TRBJ1-6, with D tentatively TRBD1 (6 bases). Trimming pared 6 bases from V and 5 bases from J, leaving 18 bases between. This CDR3 is 16 amino acids long. CDR1 SGHRS and CDR2 YFSETQ come from the germline V gene. The CDR3 DNA reads TGCGCCAGCACCCCGTCGACAGGAGACAATAATTCACCCCTCCACTTT. This translates into CASTPSTGDNNSPLHF.

This clone was seen a few times. The V gene is TRBV6-5, the J gene TRBJ2-3; D remains ambiguous. V lost 0 bases to trimming and J lost 0 bases, with 10 bases between them. There are 16 residues in the CDR3. Per the germline V gene, CDR1 is MNHEY and CDR2 is SVGAGI. CDR3 sequence reads: CASSYSGLTSTDTQYF. CDR3 sequence (DNA): TGTGCCAGCAGTTACTCGGGGTTGACTAGCACAGATACGCAGTATTTT.

The table lists this clone with a few counts. The J gene is TRBJ2-5, the V gene TRBV6-5, with TRBD1 identical over 8 bases. Germline CDR1 and CDR2: MNHEY and SVGAGI. CDR3 length equals 14 residues. V dropped 6 bases and J dropped 4; count of bases not matched to a gene: 7. CDR3 residues: CASSQRTGRETQYF. The CDR3 nucleotides read TGTGCCAGCAGCCAACGGACAGGGCGAGAGACCCAGTACTTC.

V and J are TRBV29-1 and TRBJ2-1, with 7 bases that match TRBD1. V shed 6 bases, J shed 4 bases, and the junction held 0 bases outside the gene matches. Germline CDR1 and CDR2: SQVTM and ANQGSEA. This CDR3 has 11 residues. The DNA of the CDR3 is TGCAGCGTGGGACAGTACAATGAGCAGTTCTTC. Its protein product is CSVGQYNEQFF.

J is TRBJ1-4 and V is TRBV29-1; D is possibly TRBD1 (6 bases). In germline, CDR1 is SQVTM, CDR2 ANQGSEA. The length of the CDR3 is 17 residues. The V and J ends lost 4 bases and 0 bases respectively, with 18 bases between them. This CDR3 is CSVGGKGGGSTNEKLFF. For the CDR3, the DNA is TGCAGCGTTGGAGGGAAGGGAGGGGGTTCAACTAATGAAAAACTGTTTTTT.

The CDR3 DNA is TGTGCCTTCCTAAACTCAAACTCCTACAATGAGCAGTTCTTC. Translation gives CAFLNSNSYNEQFF. V is TRBV30 and J is TRBJ2-1, with unresolved D. V was cut by 7 bases and J by 0 bases, with 13 bases left in between. Per the germline V gene, CDR1 is GTSNPN and CDR2 is SVGIG (reference sequence). The CDR3 spans 14 residues.

This clone came up once. The chain uses TRBV30 and TRBJ2-1; D not certain. The CDR3 sequence is 10 residues long. The V and J ends lost 1 base and 8 bases respectively, with 3 bases between them. Germline lookup yields CDR1 GTSNPN and CDR2 SVGIG (reference sequence). The CDR3 sequence is CAWSGDEQFF. CDR3 nucleotides: TGTGCCTGGAGTGGTGATGAGCAGTTCTTC.

The chain uses TRBV4-2 and TRBJ2-6; D tentatively fits TRBD1 or TRBD2 (5 bases each). This CDR3 is 16 amino acids long. Germline CDR1 is LGHNA and CDR2 is YNFKEQ. Trimming cost V 3 bases and J 1 base, with 10 bases left between them. The CDR3 sequence: CASSQGPGSGANVLTF. The CDR3 bases are TGTGCCAGCAGCCAGGGACCGGGATCTGGGGCCAACGTCCTGACTTTC.